Included here is one T cell receptor beta chain sequence, with context. Its antigen is as yet unknown. Profiled with immunoSEQ multiplex PCR; TCRdb holds only in-frame clones, not every one. The sample holds roughly 3,800 clones, over 75% seen once. Trimming removed 7 bases at V and 6 bases at J, with 19 bases between. The CDR3 sequence is 15 residues long. Per the germline V gene, CDR1 is SGHRS and CDR2 is YFSETQ. The entry originates in a study of graft-versus-host responses after intestinal transplantation. For the study at large: Tacrolimus and steroids were given for around three years to all recipients after anti-thymocyte globulin induction.

General study points: When patients had graft-donor T cell macrochimerism, their allografts held high graft-versus-host to host-versus-graft clonal ratios. With peak circulating GvH clone levels came an association with early post-transplant HvG declines.

Time point indicated: postoperative day 105 after intestinal transplantation (dayNNNN = postoperative day). Intraepithelial lymphocytes and lamina propria lymphocytes were released through processing of graft tissue. The receptor's source is a human patient who received an intestinal transplant, so some T cells may come from the graft donor. This specimen consisted of ileum tissue, obtained 105 days after intestinal transplantation. The chain combines TRBV5-1 with TRBJ2-2; TRBD2 is a possible D gene (5 bases). The CDR3 region is CASSETIPGPGELFF. The CDR3 DNA reads TGCGCCAGCTCCGAGACTATCCCAGGACCCGGGGAGCTGTTTTTT.